These T cell receptor beta chains were read from a single sample in a study of blood T cell repertoires in COVID-19. Data came from immunoSEQ multiplex PCR; TCRdb stores just in-frame clones and leaves some out. The table records about 250,000 clones, more than 85% of them present only once. The source material was peripheral blood. The receptors come from a man aged 25-45 years with acute or convalescent COVID-19. Each CDR3 is given with its conserved first and last residue. The D gene is left open where the match is weak. Clone size appears in some rows only: once, few, many, or a class for an expanded clone.

once	TRBD1	TRBV28	TRBJ2-7	TGTGCCAGCATTGGACAGGGGGCGCGAGGGGGCTCCTACGAGCAGTACTTC	CASIGQGARGGSYEQYF
once	TRBD2	TRBV5-1	TRBJ2-1	TGCGCCAGCAGTTTTACTAGCGGGGGTGGGAATGAGCAGTTCTTC	CASSFTSGGGNEQFF
NA	TRBD2	TRBV6-5	TRBJ2-2	TGTGCCAGCAGTTTCCAACCACTAGCGCGGGGGGAGCTGTTTTTT	CASSFQPLARGELFF
NA	TRBD2	TRBV4-1	TRBJ2-1	TGCGCCAGCAGCCAACCTAGCGGGAGCTCCTACAATGAGCAGTTCTTC	CASSQPSGSSYNEQFF
NA	TRBD1	TRBV3-1/TRBV3-2	TRBJ2-1	TGTGCCAGCGCGGGACAGGGAATCGGCAATGAGCAGTTCTTC	CASAGQGIGNEQFF
NA	NA	TRBV19	TRBJ2-2	TGTGCCAGTAGGTCACTAGGGAGCACCGGGGAGCTGTTTTTT	CASRSLGSTGELFF
NA	NA	TRBV5-6	TRBJ2-7	TGTGCCAGCAGCTCAAACAGGGATAGGGAGCAGTACTTC	CASSSNRDREQYF
once	NA	TRBV29-1	TRBJ2-2	TGCAGCGAAATAGACAGGAGTAAGAACACCGGGGAGCTGTTTTTT	CSEIDRSKNTGELFF
NA	NA	TRBV28	TRBJ1-6	TGTGCCAGCACCCTTAAGCTCAGGGCTACATTTAGTGTACCCCTCCACTTT	CASTLKLRATFSVPLHF
NA	NA	TRBV10-3	TRBJ1-1	TGTGCCATCAGTGATCCAACTCACACTGAAGCTTTCTTT	CAISDPTHTEAFF
NA	TRBD1	TRBV11-2	TRBJ1-2	TGTGCCAGCAGTTCGGGACAGGGGGCCTACTATGGCTACACCTTC	CASSSGQGAYYGYTF
NA	NA	TRBV7-3	TRBJ2-1	TGTGCCAGCAGCTTAGGTCAGGGGGGATACAATGAGCAGTTCTTC	CASSLGQGGYNEQFF
NA	NA	TRBV25-1	TRBJ2-5	TGTGCCAGCAGTGATCCCCACCGGACATTCCAGGACGAGACCCAGTACTTC	CASSDPHRTFQDETQYF
NA	NA	TRBV7-9	TRBJ1-6	TGTGCCAGCAGCCTCAGGGGCTCAGATTCACCCCTCCACTTT	CASSLRGSDSPLHF
few	NA	TRBV20-1	TRBJ1-5	TGCAGTGCCACAGTAGGTCAGCCCCAGCATTTT	CSATVGQPQHF
NA	NA	TRBV5-1	TRBJ2-1	TGCGCCAGCAGCTTGGGGCGGCACAATGAGCAGTTCTTC	CASSLGRHNEQFF
once	NA	TRBV6-1	TRBJ2-3	TGTGCCAGCAGTGAAAGGGGCGTGAAGACAGATACGCAGTATTTT	CASSERGVKTDTQYF
once	TRBD2	TRBV20-1	TRBJ2-2	TGCAGTGCTAGTTCGTCTAGCGGGAGGTTTTACACCGGGGAGCTGTTTTTT	CSASSSSGRFYTGELFF
NA	TRBD1	TRBV5-4	TRBJ1-4	TGTGCCAGCAGCCTAACAGGGGGCGGATCGTCTAATGAAAAACTGTTTTTT	CASSLTGGGSSNEKLFF
NA	TRBD1	TRBV14	TRBJ1-2	TGTGCCAGCAGCCCCGCCGGACCACCCATCCAGGGGGCGAGGAGGGGCTACTATGGCTACACCTTC	CASSPAGPPIQGARRGYYGYTF
NA	NA	TRBV27	TRBJ1-2	TGTGCCAGCAGTTCGGGGTTCTATGGCTACACCTTC	CASSSGFYGYTF
NA	NA	TRBV19	TRBJ2-2	TGTGCCAGTAGTATATCAGGGGAGTTGGTCACCGGGGAGCTGTTTTTT	CASSISGELVTGELFF
NA	NA	TRBV4-1	TRBJ2-7	TGCGCCAGCAGCCAATTATCGCGGGGAGCCTACGAGCAGTACTTC	CASSQLSRGAYEQYF
NA	NA	TRBV3-1/TRBV3-2	TRBJ1-1	TGTGCCAGCAGCCGCTGGGGGGGCGGCATGAACACTGAAGCTTTCTTT	CASSRWGGGMNTEAFF
NA	NA	TRBV2	TRBJ1-1	TGTGCCAGCACGAAAGACAGCAATGAAGCTTTCTTT	CASTKDSNEAFF
NA	TRBD2	TRBV29-1	TRBJ2-7	TGCAGCGTAGCCGGGACTAGCGTCTCCTACGAGCAGTACTTC	CSVAGTSVSYEQYF
NA	NA	TRBV3-1/TRBV3-2	TRBJ2-1	TGTGCCAGCAGCCTCAAGGGGAATAGTCACAATGAGCAGTTCTTC	CASSLKGNSHNEQFF
few	TRBD2	TRBV25-1	TRBJ2-3	TGTGCCAGCAGTGCTAGCGGGAGTGTACGTACGCAGTATTTT	CASSASGSVRTQYF
NA	TRBD2	TRBV28	TRBJ2-7	TGTGCCAGCAGTCTTTTTTTGACTAGCGGGCCCTACGAGCAGTACTTC	CASSLFLTSGPYEQYF
once	NA	TRBV5-1	TRBJ1-1	TGCGCCAGCAGCTTGACGACAGATACTGAAGCTTTCTTT	CASSLTTDTEAFF
NA	NA	TRBV5-1	TRBJ2-3	TGCGCCAGCAGCGACAGGTCTAGCACAGATACGCAGTATTTT	CASSDRSSTDTQYF
NA	NA	TRBV18	TRBJ1-1	TGTGCCAGCTCACCCGGGGGGGGCTCCAGGGAAGCTTTCTTT	CASSPGGGSREAFF
once	TRBD1	TRBV28	TRBJ1-5	TGTGCCAGCAGTAGGACAGGGGGAAATCAGCCCCAGCATTTT	CASSRTGGNQPQHF
NA	NA	TRBV19	TRBJ1-3	TGTGCCAGTAGTACCCAGGGGACTATAAGAAACACCATATATTTT	CASSTQGTIRNTIYF
NA	TRBD1	TRBV4-1	TRBJ1-1	TGCGCCAGCAGCCACGGGGACAGGGGGGACACTGAAGCTTTCTTT	CASSHGDRGDTEAFF
NA	NA	TRBV19	TRBJ2-1	TGTGCCAGTAGTCCGGAGAAGTCCTACAATGAGCAGTTCTTC	CASSPEKSYNEQFF
NA	TRBD1	TRBV18	TRBJ1-4	TGTGCCAGCTCGGGACAGGGAATAAATGAAAAACTGTTTTTT	CASSGQGINEKLFF
NA	TRBD1	TRBV6-5	TRBJ2-5	TGTGCCATCCGCCGGGACAGACAAGAGACCCAGTACTTC	CAIRRDRQETQYF
NA	TRBD1	TRBV12-3/TRBV12-4	TRBJ1-1	TGTGCCAGCAGTAGGGACAGGGCGGCTTTCTTT	CASSRDRAAFF
once	NA	TRBV27	TRBJ1-1	TGTGCCAGCAGCCTGGAGGGAGGAACTGAAGCTTTCTTT	CASSLEGGTEAFF
NA	NA	TRBV10-1	TRBJ2-2	TGCGCCAGCAGTGTCACGGACACCGGGGAGCTGTTTTTT	CASSVTDTGELFF
NA	TRBD1	TRBV27	TRBJ2-7	TGTGCCAGCGGATCAGACAGGGGGCACCCCTACGAGCAGTACTTC	CASGSDRGHPYEQYF
NA	NA	TRBV7-3	TRBJ1-1	TGTGCCAGCACCCCTGGGGGGAGGACTGAAGCTTTCTTT	CASTPGGRTEAFF
NA	NA	TRBV11-2	TRBJ2-3	TGTGCCAGCAGCCAAAACACAGATACGCAGTATTTT	CASSQNTDTQYF
NA	NA	TRBV5-4	TRBJ1-4	TGTGCCAGCAGTCCGGCTGGCAGGGCTAATGAAAAACTGTTTTTT	CASSPAGRANEKLFF
NA	NA	TRBV6-1	TRBJ1-1	TGTGCCAGCAGTGAATCTACCTACCTCAAAGCTTTCTTT	CASSESTYLKAFF
NA	NA	TRBV7-9	TRBJ2-7	TGTGCCAGCAGCCCAAGGACAAGTTCCTACGAGCAGTACTTC	CASSPRTSSYEQYF
NA	NA	TRBV7-9	TRBJ2-1	TGTGCCAGCAGCTTAACGGGGTCGGAGCAGTTCTTC	CASSLTGSEQFF
NA	TRBD1	TRBV18	TRBJ1-2	TGTGCCAGCTCATCGGACAGGGGAAATGGCTACACCTTC	CASSSDRGNGYTF
few	TRBD1	TRBV25-1	TRBJ1-4	TGTGCCAGCAGTGACGGTACAGGGGGAATGAAAAAACTGTTTTTT	CASSDGTGGMKKLFF
NA	TRBD2	TRBV5-4	TRBJ2-5	TGTGCCAGCAGCCCCCCTAGCGGGAAAGAGACCCAGTACTTC	CASSPPSGKETQYF
NA	NA	TRBV24-1	TRBJ2-1	TGTGCCACCAGCGTGGCGGGTTCCCTTGAGCAGTTCTTC	CATSVAGSLEQFF